The next 21 T cell receptor beta chains were all read from a single sample in a study of memory CD4+ T cells and cytomegalovirus serostatus. The sort gate was single viable CD3+CD4+CD8-CD45RO+ cells for memory CD4+ T cells. The protocol was immunoSEQ multiplex PCR, while the TCRdb copy is restricted to in-frame clones and leaves out a portion. The data hold 45,000 to 50,000 clones, with under 85% observed a single time. What was sequenced was memory CD4+ T cells from blood. These receptors were taken from an adult in good health and CMV-seronegative.

This clone has more than one count but fewer than ten. The V and J genes are TRBV11-2 and TRBJ1-1; D call uncertain. Germline assignment: CDR1 SGHAT and CDR2 FQNNGV. The CDR3 is 14 residues long. V was cut by 8 bases and J by 5 bases, with 18 bases left in between. CDR3 in DNA: TGTGCCAGCCGCAGGCCGGAGAGACGGACTGAAGCTTTCTTT. It encodes CASRRPERRTEAFF.

CDR3 DNA sequence: TGTGCCAGCAGCTTGGGGCAGGGCGGGACCGAGCAGTACTTC. Translation gives CASSLGQGGTEQYF. The chain couples TRBV4-2 to TRBJ2-7, with a weak D call TRBD2 (6 bases). The CDR3 contains 14 residues. The ends were cut back, 5 bases at V and 6 bases at J, with 17 bases in the middle. The germline gives CDR1 LGHNA, CDR2 YNFKEQ.

The V gene is TRBV7-3, the J gene TRBJ1-1; TRBD1 matches at 7 bases. The germline CDR1 and CDR2 sequences are SGHTA and FQGTGA. The CDR3 consists of 14 residues. V lost 5 bases and J lost 1; bases outside the gene matches: 4. CDR3 protein: CASSEGQANTEAFF. CDR3 bases: TGTGCCAGCAGCGAAGGACAGGCGAACACTGAAGCTTTCTTT.

The chain recombines TRBV6-1 with TRBJ1-2; D is unclear. Germline assignment: CDR1 MNHNS and CDR2 SASEGT. V dropped 0 bases and J dropped 4 bases, with 15 bases sitting between them. This CDR3 has 16 amino acids. The CDR3 region is CASSEAQIGWGYGYTF. CDR3 in DNA: TGTGCCAGCAGTGAAGCGCAGATAGGGTGGGGCTATGGCTACACCTTC.

This clone was counted between two and nine times. The chain is built from TRBV5-1 and TRBJ1-4; 11 bases map to TRBD1. Trimming removed 5 bases from V and 3 bases from J; junction bases left unmatched: 3. CDR3 length: 15 residues. The germline gives CDR1 SGHRS, CDR2 YFSETQ. CDR3 nucleotides: TGCGCCAGCAGACCGGGACAGGGGGCTAATGAAAAACTGTTTTTT. Translation: CASRPGQGANEKLFF.

The rearrangement links TRBV7-2 to TRBJ1-2; D might be TRBD1 (6 bases). The CDR3 totals 15 residues. V gave up 4 bases and J gave up 4 bases, with 16 bases separating them. Germline lookup yields CDR1 SGHTA and CDR2 FQGNSA. This chain's CDR3 is CASSSGIGQTYGYTF. The CDR3 region has the DNA TGTGCCAGCAGCTCGGGAATAGGACAGACCTATGGCTACACCTTC. The full variable domain, rest sourced from reference TRBV7-2 and TRBJ1-2, is GAGVSQSPSNKVTEKGKDVELRCDPISGHTALYWYRQSLGQGLEFLIYFQGNSAPDKSGLPSDRFSAERTGGSVSTLTIQRTQQEDSAVYLCASSSGIGQTYGYTFGSGTRLTVV.

The chain couples TRBV10-3 to TRBJ2-1; 12 bases line up with TRBD2. Germline lookup yields CDR1 ENHRY and CDR2 SYGVKD. Unmatched junction bases numbered 3, after V lost 6 bases and J lost 3 bases. This CDR3 has 15 amino acids. The DNA for the CDR3 is TGTGCCATCAGCGAACTAGCGGGGGGCTACAATGAGCAGTTCTTC. This sequence encodes CAISELAGGYNEQFF.

CDR3 region: CASSHDRVKPQHF. The CDR3 DNA is TGTGCCAGCAGCCACGACAGGGTTAAGCCCCAGCATTTT. The J gene is TRBJ1-5, the V gene TRBV7-8; 7 nucleotides align to TRBD1. Per the germline V gene, CDR1 is SGHVS and CDR2 is FQNEAQ. The CDR3 loop spans 13 amino acids. V was pared by 5 bases and J by 8 bases, with 6 bases of the junction left unmatched.

The chain couples TRBV6-1 to TRBJ1-4; perhaps TRBD1 as D (5 bases). This CDR3 contains 15 residues. V lost 6 bases and J lost 8, with 19 bases in between. CDR1 and CDR2 from the germline V gene are MNHNS and SASEGT. CDR3 in amino acids: CASSRGTSGLEKLFF. Written as DNA, the CDR3 is TGTGCCAGCAGCCGCGGGACTAGCGGGTTGGAAAAACTGTTTTTT.

The chain has TRBV27 and TRBJ2-5; D not certain. The CDR3 is 13 residues long. Trimming cost V 5 bases and J 3 bases, with 10 bases left between them. The germline gives CDR1 MNHEY, CDR2 SMNVEV (reference sequence). In DNA form, the CDR3 reads TGTGCCAGCAGTCTTCAGGCAAAAGAGACCCAGTACTTC. Translated, it gives CASSLQAKETQYF.

This clone was observed a few times. V usage is TRBV2 and J usage is TRBJ1-1; D not certain. V lost 2 bases and J lost 5, with 12 bases in between. This CDR3 has 14 amino acids. Germline V gene lookup returns CDR1 SNHLY and CDR2 FYNNEI. As DNA, the CDR3 is TGTGCCAGCAGTGAAATTGTGGGCCGGACTGAAGCTTTCTTT. Amino acid sequence: CASSEIVGRTEAFF.

The chain employs TRBV30 and TRBJ1-1; possible D gene TRBD1, 5 bases. Germline V gene data show CDR1 as GTSNPN and CDR2 as SVGIG (reference sequence). The ends were cut back, 5 bases at V and 3 bases at J, with 22 bases in the middle. This CDR3 comprises 16 residues. Written as DNA, the CDR3 is TGTGCCTGGTTCAGGGTAGTAAATTGGGGGGACACTGAAGCTTTCTTT. Translation gives CAWFRVVNWGDTEAFF. Full variable domain (outside the CDR3, taken from reference TRBV30 and TRBJ1-1): SQTIHQWPATLVQPVGSPLSLECTVEGTSNPNLYWYRQAAGRGLQLLFYSVGIGQISSEVPQNLSASRPQDRQFILSSKKLLLSDSGFYLCAWFRVVNWGDTEAFFGQGTRLTVV.

The J gene is TRBJ1-2, the V gene TRBV28; the D gene is possibly TRBD1 (5 bases). Trimming took off 2 bases at V and 8 bases at J, with 12 bases between the two ends. The CDR3 is made up of 13 amino acids. Germline V gives CDR1 MDHEN, CDR2 SYDVKM. DNA for the CDR3: TGTGCCAGCAGTTTAGGGCAGGGAATGGGCTACACCTTC. This encodes CASSLGQGMGYTF.

The chain recombines TRBV6-5 with TRBJ1-5; the match to TRBD1 covers 7 bases. CDR1 and CDR2 from the germline V gene are MNHEY and SVGAGI. V lost 7 bases, J lost 0 bases, and 9 bases stayed unmatched. The CDR3 runs 16 residues. CDR3 in DNA: TGTGCCAGCATTTATAAGGGGGCTGATAGCAATCAGCCCCAGCATTTT. It translates to CASIYKGADSNQPQHF.

This rearrangement joins TRBV13 to TRBJ2-5; 11 nucleotides agree with TRBD2. From germline, CDR1 is PRHDT and CDR2 FYEKMQ (reference sequence). The CDR3 spans 21 residues. After removal of 5 bases from V and 4 bases from J, the junction contained 24 bases not matched to a gene. In DNA, the CDR3 is TGTGCCAGCAGCCCCCACCGGCGGGCTAGCGGGAGGACCGTTCCAGGAGAGACCCAGTACTTC. This codes for CASSPHRRASGRTVPGETQYF.

J is TRBJ2-2 and V is TRBV6-5, with D possibly TRBD1 on 6 matching bases. Trimming stripped 11 bases from V and 0 bases from J, with 10 bases between. This CDR3 spans 13 amino acids. CDR1 MNHEY and CDR2 SVGAGI come from the germline V gene. This chain's CDR3 is CAYRETNTGELFF. As DNA, the CDR3 is TGTGCCTACAGGGAAACGAACACCGGGGAGCTGTTTTTT.

This chain uses TRBV21-1 with TRBJ2-3; the table's D call, TRBD1, has no DNA check behind it. TRBV21-1 is a recognized pseudogene. The CDR3 spans 13 residues. The chain's CDR3 is CASNPGDQDTQYF. In nucleotides, the CDR3 is TGTGCCAGCAATCCAGGGGACCAGGATACGCAGTATTTT.

This chain connects TRBV5-1 to TRBJ1-5, with D possibly being TRBD1 (6 bases). V lost 0 bases and J 1 base, leaving 8 bases between the germline ends. From germline, CDR1 is SGHRS and CDR2 YFSETQ. The CDR3 loop spans 15 amino acids. The CDR3 DNA reads TGCGCCAGCAGCTTGGTAGGGGGGAGCAATCAGCCCCAGCATTTT. It encodes CASSLVGGSNQPQHF.

The rearrangement links TRBV5-1 to TRBJ2-5; TRBD1 is a possible D gene (5 bases). In germline, CDR1 is SGHRS, CDR2 YFSETQ. Between the trimmed V and J ends, which lost 1 base and 3 bases, there was a span of 10 bases. This CDR3 has 14 residues. The CDR3 bases are TGCGCCAGCAGCTTGAGTTCAGGGAAAGAGACCCAGTACTTC. This encodes CASSLSSGKETQYF.

V usage is TRBV2 and J usage is TRBJ2-1, with 9 bases that match TRBD2. CDR3 length: 16 amino acids. V trimming: 9 bases; J trimming: 0 bases; junction bases outside the gene matches: 9. The germline V gene has CDR1 SNHLY and CDR2 FYNNEI. In nucleotides, the CDR3 is TGTGCCAGGGCTTCGCGGGGGGGAGCCTCCTACAATGAGCAGTTCTTC. This translates into CARASRGGASYNEQFF.

The genes are TRBV7-7 and TRBJ2-3; D ambiguous. The length of the CDR3 is 13 residues. The germline V gene encodes CDR1 SSHAT and CDR2 FNYEAQ (reference sequence). Trimming pared 0 bases from V and 5 bases from J, leaving 6 bases between. DNA of the CDR3: TGTGCCAGCAGCTTAGCCGAAGGAGATACGCAGTATTTT. Amino acids: CASSLAEGDTQYF.